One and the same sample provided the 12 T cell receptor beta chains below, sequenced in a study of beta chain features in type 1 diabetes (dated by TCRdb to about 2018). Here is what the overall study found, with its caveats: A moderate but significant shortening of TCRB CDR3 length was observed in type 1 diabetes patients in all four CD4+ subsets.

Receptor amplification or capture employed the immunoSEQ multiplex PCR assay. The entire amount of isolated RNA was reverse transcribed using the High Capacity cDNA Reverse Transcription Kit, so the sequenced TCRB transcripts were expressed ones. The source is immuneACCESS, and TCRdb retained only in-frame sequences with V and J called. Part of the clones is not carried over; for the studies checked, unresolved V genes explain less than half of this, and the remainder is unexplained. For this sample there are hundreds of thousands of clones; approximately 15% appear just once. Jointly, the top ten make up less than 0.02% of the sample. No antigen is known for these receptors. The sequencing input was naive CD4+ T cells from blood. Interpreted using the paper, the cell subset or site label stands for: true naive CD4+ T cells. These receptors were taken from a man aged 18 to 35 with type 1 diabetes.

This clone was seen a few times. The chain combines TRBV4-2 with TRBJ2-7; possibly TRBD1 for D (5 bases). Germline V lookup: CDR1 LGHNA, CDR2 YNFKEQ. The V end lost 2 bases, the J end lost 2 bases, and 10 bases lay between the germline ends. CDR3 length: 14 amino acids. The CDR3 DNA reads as TGTGCCAGCAGCCAACAAGGGGCGGCCTACGAGCAGTACTTC. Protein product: CASSQQGAAYEQYF.

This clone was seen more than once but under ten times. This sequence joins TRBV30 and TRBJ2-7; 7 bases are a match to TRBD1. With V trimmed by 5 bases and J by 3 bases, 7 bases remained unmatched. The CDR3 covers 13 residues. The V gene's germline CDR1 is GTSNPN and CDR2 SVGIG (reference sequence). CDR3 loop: CAWGHRGLYEQYF. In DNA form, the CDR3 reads TGTGCCTGGGGGCACAGGGGCCTCTACGAGCAGTACTTC.

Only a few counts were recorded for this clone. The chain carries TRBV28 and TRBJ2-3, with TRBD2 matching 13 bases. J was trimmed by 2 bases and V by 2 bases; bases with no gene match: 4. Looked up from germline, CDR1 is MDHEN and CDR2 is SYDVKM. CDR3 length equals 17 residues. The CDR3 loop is CASSLRTSGSSTDTQYF. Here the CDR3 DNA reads TGTGCCAGCAGTTTAAGGACTAGCGGGAGTTCCACAGATACGCAGTATTTT.

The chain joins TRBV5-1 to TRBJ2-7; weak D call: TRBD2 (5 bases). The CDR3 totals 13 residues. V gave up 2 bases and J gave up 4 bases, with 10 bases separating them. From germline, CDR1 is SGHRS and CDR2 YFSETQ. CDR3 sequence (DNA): TGCGCCAGCAGCTTATCTAGGACTTACGAGCAGTACTTC. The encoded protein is CASSLSRTYEQYF.

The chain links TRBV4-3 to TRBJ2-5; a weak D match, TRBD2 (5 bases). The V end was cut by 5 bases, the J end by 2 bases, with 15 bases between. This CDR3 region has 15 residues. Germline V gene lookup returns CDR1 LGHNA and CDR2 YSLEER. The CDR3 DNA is TGCGCCAGCAGCAAGGGCGGGCCGTTTCAAGAGACCCAGTACTTC. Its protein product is CASSKGGPFQETQYF.

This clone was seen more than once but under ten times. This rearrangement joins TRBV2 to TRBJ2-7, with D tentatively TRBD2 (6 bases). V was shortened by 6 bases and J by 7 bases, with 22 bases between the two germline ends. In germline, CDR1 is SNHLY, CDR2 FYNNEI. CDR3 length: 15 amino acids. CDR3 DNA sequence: TGTGCCAGCAGGACAAGGAGGGAGTACCGGGGAGAGCAGTACTTC. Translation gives CASRTRREYRGEQYF.

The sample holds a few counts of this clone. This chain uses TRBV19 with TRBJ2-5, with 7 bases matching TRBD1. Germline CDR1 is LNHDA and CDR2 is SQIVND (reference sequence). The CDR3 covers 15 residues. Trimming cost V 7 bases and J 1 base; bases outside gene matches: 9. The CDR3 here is CASTTNRDSQETQYF. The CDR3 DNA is TGTGCCAGTACCACTAACCGGGACAGCCAAGAGACCCAGTACTTC.

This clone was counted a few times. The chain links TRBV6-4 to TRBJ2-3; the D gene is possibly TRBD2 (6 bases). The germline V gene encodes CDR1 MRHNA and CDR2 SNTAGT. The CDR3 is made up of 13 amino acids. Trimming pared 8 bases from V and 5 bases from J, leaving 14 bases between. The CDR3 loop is CASGGILGDTQYF. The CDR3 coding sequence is TGTGCCAGCGGCGGGATCTTGGGAGATACGCAGTATTTT.

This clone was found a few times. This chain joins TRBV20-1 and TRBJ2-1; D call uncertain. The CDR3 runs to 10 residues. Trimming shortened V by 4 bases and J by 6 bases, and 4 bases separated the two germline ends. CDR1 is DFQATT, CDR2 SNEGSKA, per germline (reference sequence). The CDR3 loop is CSAMRNEQFF. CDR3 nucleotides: TGCAGTGCTATGCGCAATGAGCAGTTCTTC.

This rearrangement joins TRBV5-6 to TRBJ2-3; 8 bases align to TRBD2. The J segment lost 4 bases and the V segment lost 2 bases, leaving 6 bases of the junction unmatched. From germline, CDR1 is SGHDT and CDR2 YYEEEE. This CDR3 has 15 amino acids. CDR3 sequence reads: CASSFQRETADTQYF. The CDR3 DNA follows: TGTGCCAGCAGCTTTCAGCGGGAGACCGCAGATACGCAGTATTTT.

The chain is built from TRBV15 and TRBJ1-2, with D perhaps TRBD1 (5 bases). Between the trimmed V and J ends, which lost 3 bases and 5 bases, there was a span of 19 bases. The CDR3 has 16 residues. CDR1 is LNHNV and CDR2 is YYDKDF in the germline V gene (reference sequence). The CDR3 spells CATSSRRVAGEYGYTF. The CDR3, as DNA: TGTGCCACCAGCAGCCGGAGGGTGGCGGGGGAGTATGGCTACACCTTC.

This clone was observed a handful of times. The DNA of the CDR3 is TGTGCCAGCAGCTTCAGCCCTTGGGGGGAAATGTACGAGCAGTACTTC. Its protein product is CASSFSPWGEMYEQYF. The chain is built from TRBV7-2 and TRBJ2-7; D is perhaps TRBD2 (6 bases). Germline V gene data show CDR1 as SGHTA and CDR2 as FQGNSA. Trimming stripped 3 bases from V and 4 bases from J, with 19 bases between. CDR3 length: 16 residues.